A single sample is the source of the 11 T cell receptor beta chains below, sequenced in a study of human T cells and chemical hapten exposure. From the RACE reads, TCRdb called clonotypes with MiXCR, one entry per CDR3 protein. The data hold roughly 180,000 distinct CDR3 sequences, with approximately 20% observed a single time. Documented time point: patch test 1, 2 weeks after DPC sensitization. As to treatment: therapeutic diphenylcyclopropenone sensitization with weekly scalp DPC. The sequencing here drew on whole blood, taken in connection with sensitization to the hapten diphenylcyclopropenone (DPC). Every receptor here comes from a woman between 50 and 59 years old with alopecia areata. Some clones in this sample may be carry-over from other donors' samples.

J is TRBJ1-2 and V is TRBV6-1; no clear D. Germline V gene sequence: CDR1 MNHNS, CDR2 SASEGT. The V gene lost 7 bases and the J gene lost 3 bases, with 9 bases spanning the gap. This CDR3 has 12 amino acids. CDR3 nucleotides: TGTGCCAGCATGAGGGCCGACTATGGCTACACCTTC. This translates into CASMRADYGYTF.

The J gene is TRBJ2-7, the V gene TRBV29-1; D not certain. CDR1 and CDR2 from the germline V gene are SQVTM and ANQGSEA. V lost 0 bases and J 0 bases, leaving 9 bases between the germline ends. The CDR3 loop spans 14 amino acids. CDR3 DNA: TGCAGCGTTGAAGAAGGCAGAAGCTCCTACGAGCAGTACTTC. Translating gives CSVEEGRSSYEQYF.

This clonotype appeared a few times. The V gene is TRBV15, the J gene TRBJ1-5, with 8 bases fitting TRBD1. The CDR3 loop spans 16 amino acids. The ends lost 0 bases at V and 6 bases at J; junction bases unmatched: 7. Germline lookup yields CDR1 LNHNV and CDR2 YYDKDF (reference sequence). The CDR3 is CATSRDRPGGGQPQHF. DNA of the CDR3: TGTGCCACCAGCAGAGATAGGCCAGGGGGCGGTCAGCCCCAGCATTTT.

The V and J genes are TRBV5-1 and TRBJ1-1, with no clear D. V lost 0 bases and J 1 base, leaving 4 bases between the germline ends. Germline V lookup: CDR1 SGHRS, CDR2 YFSETQ. The CDR3 runs 13 residues. The CDR3 DNA reads TGCGCCAGCAGCTTGGCTCAGAACACTGAAGCTTTCTTT. Protein sequence: CASSLAQNTEAFF. Full variable domain (rest looked up from reference TRBV5-1 and TRBJ1-1): KAGVTQTPRYLIKTRGQQVTLSCSPISGHRSVSWYQQTPGQGLQFLFEYFSETQRNKGNFPGRFSGRQFSNSRSEMNVSTLELGDSALYLCASSLAQNTEAFFGQGTRLTVV.

This clonotype was seen a handful of times. This chain joins TRBV19 and TRBJ1-5, with a possible D match to TRBD1 (6 bases). The CDR3 runs to 14 residues. V was trimmed by 9 bases and J by 7 bases, leaving 19 bases between them. CDR1 is LNHDA and CDR2 is SQIVND in the germline V gene (reference sequence). This CDR3 reads CASSQGHREQPQHF. The CDR3 region has the DNA TGTGCCAGCTCCCAGGGACACAGGGAACAGCCCCAGCATTTT.

The chain is built from TRBV2 and TRBJ1-2; 7 bases agree with TRBD1. The trim removed 6 bases at V and 6 bases at J, leaving 13 bases unmatched. Germline loops: CDR1 SNHLY, CDR2 FYNNEI. The CDR3 sequence is 15 residues long. The CDR3 region is CASRIIQGTGDGYTF. CDR3 sequence (DNA): TGTGCCAGCAGAATCATACAGGGGACCGGGGATGGCTACACCTTC.

V usage is TRBV6-6 and J usage is TRBJ2-7; D perhaps matches TRBD1 (5 bases). In germline, CDR1 is MNHNY, CDR2 SVGAGI (reference sequence). The CDR3 is 14 residues long. The germline V and J ends were trimmed by 6 bases and 4 bases, with 16 bases remaining between them. CDR3 DNA sequence: TGTGCCAGCAGCCCAAGACAGTTAGTTTACGAGCAGTACTTC. Residues: CASSPRQLVYEQYF.

This clonotype has only a few counts. The chain uses TRBV7-2 and TRBJ2-1, with 10 positions matching TRBD2. Germline V gives CDR1 SGHTA, CDR2 FQGNSA. The length of the CDR3 is 15 residues. J gave up 6 bases and V 3 bases, and 5 bases lay outside the gene matches. CDR3 sequence: CASSFTSGNGNEQFF. The CDR3, as DNA: TGTGCCAGCAGCTTTACTAGCGGGAATGGCAATGAGCAGTTCTTC.

The genes are TRBV29-1 and TRBJ2-5; TRBD1 is a possible D gene (6 bases). Trimming removed 6 bases at V and 4 bases at J, with 12 bases between. The CDR3 contains 12 residues. Looked up from germline, CDR1 is SQVTM and CDR2 is ANQGSEA. CDR3 in amino acids: CSVADSGETQYF. In DNA form, the CDR3 reads TGCAGCGTGGCGGACAGTGGAGAGACCCAGTACTTC.

This clonotype has just a few counts. The rearrangement links TRBV11-2 to TRBJ2-7; 12 bases agree with TRBD2. The CDR3 covers 15 residues. CDR1 SGHAT and CDR2 FQNNGV come from the germline V gene. V shed 6 bases and J 0 bases; nucleotides not matched to a gene: 3. The CDR3 here is CASRASGRASYEQYF. CDR3 bases: TGTGCCAGCAGAGCTAGCGGGAGGGCCTCCTACGAGCAGTACTTC.

The CDR3 loop is CASSYGGRGNTEAFF. The CDR3 nucleotides read TGTGCCAGCAGCTATGGAGGCAGGGGAAACACTGAAGCTTTCTTT. This chain joins TRBV7-9 and TRBJ1-1, with D possibly TRBD1 on 6 matching bases. Germline V lookup: CDR1 SEHNR, CDR2 FQNEAQ (reference sequence). The V end was cut by 4 bases, the J end by 2 bases, with 14 bases between. This CDR3 comprises 15 residues. The full variable domain, rest sourced from reference TRBV7-9 and TRBJ1-1, is DTGVSQNPRHKITKRGQNVTFRCDPISEHNRLYWYRQTLGQGPEFLTYFQNEAQLEKSRLLSDRFSAERPKGSFSTLEIQRTEQGDSAMYLCASSYGGRGNTEAFFGQGTRLTVV.